These 32 T cell receptor beta chains were all obtained from the same sample, sequenced in a study of cytotoxic CD8 clonotypes in ibrutinib-treated CLL (dated by TCRdb to the early 2020s). The library was prepared using the immunoSEQ multiplex PCR assay. Entries here come from immuneACCESS through TCRdb and include only in-frame sequences with V and J called. Some clones fail to appear in such tables; in the studies checked, an unresolved V gene covers under half of the shortfall, and the cause of the remainder is unknown. For this sample the table gives 300,000 to 400,000 clones, of which 67% were detected only once. In total, the top ten clones hold about 5.9% of the sample. Material: PBMCs, obtained after 36 months of ibrutinib treatment. These TCRs come from a human donor with chronic lymphocytic leukemia.

This chain links TRBV7-8 with TRBJ2-7; 10 nucleotides agree with TRBD2. Germline V lookup: CDR1 SGHVS, CDR2 FQNEAQ. V shed 2 bases, J shed 1 base, and the junction held 5 bases outside the gene matches. The CDR3 has 16 residues. CDR3 residues: CASSLRASGSSYEQYF. The CDR3 nucleotides read TGTGCCAGCAGCTTAAGGGCTAGCGGGAGTTCCTACGAGCAGTACTTC.

The chain joins TRBV5-1 to TRBJ2-1; possibly TRBD1 for D (6 bases). The V gene lost 4 bases and the J gene lost 7 bases, with 15 bases spanning the gap. CDR1 and CDR2 (germline): SGHRS, YFSETQ. The CDR3 has 14 residues. The CDR3 bases are TGCGCCAGCAGCCCCTGGTTAGGGGGAAATGAGCAGTTCTTC. The encoded protein is CASSPWLGGNEQFF.

This clone was seen a few times. This chain links TRBV5-4 with TRBJ2-2; no clear D gene. V lost 0 bases and J lost 6, with 6 bases in between. This CDR3 has 13 amino acids. The germline gives CDR1 SGHNT, CDR2 YYREEE (reference sequence). CDR3 sequence reads: CASSLVAAGELFF. The CDR3 DNA is TGTGCCAGCAGCTTGGTGGCGGCCGGGGAGCTGTTTTTT.

This clone was observed a few times. V is TRBV6-6 and J is TRBJ1-6; D is uncertain. Germline V gene lookup returns CDR1 MNHNY and CDR2 SVGAGI (reference sequence). Trimming took off 5 bases at V and 5 bases at J, with 16 bases between the two ends. The CDR3 contains 16 residues. As DNA, the CDR3 is TGTGCCAGCAGTAGACGGACGCTAAGTCATAATTCACCCCTCCACTTT. It translates to CASSRRTLSHNSPLHF.

This clone was counted a few times. The genes are TRBV27 and TRBJ2-7; D not certain. Germline lookup yields CDR1 MNHEY and CDR2 SMNVEV (reference sequence). Trimming removed 0 bases at V and 1 base at J, with 10 bases between. CDR3 size: 15 residues. The CDR3 nucleotides are TGTGCCAGCAGTTTATCGTTAGTGTTTTCCTACGAGCAGTACTTC. The encoded protein is CASSLSLVFSYEQYF.

This clone was seen just once. This rearrangement joins TRBV28 to TRBJ2-7; possible D gene TRBD2, 6 bases. The CDR3 loop spans 13 amino acids. Germline CDR1 reads MDHEN; CDR2 reads SYDVKM. Trimming shortened V by 3 bases and J by 3 bases, and 9 bases separated the two germline ends. The CDR3 loop reads CASSLEGSYEQYF. The DNA for the CDR3 is TGTGCCAGCAGTTTGGAGGGTAGCTACGAGCAGTACTTC.

This clone turned up a few times. The chain has TRBV9 and TRBJ1-6; D is uncertain. V was cut by 4 bases and J by 9 bases, with 11 bases left in between. The CDR3 spans 13 residues. CDR1 is SGDLS and CDR2 is YYNGEE in the germline V gene. The CDR3 reads CASSPRTTSPLHF. The CDR3 nucleotides read TGTGCCAGCAGCCCAAGGACTACTTCACCCCTCCACTTT.

The J gene is TRBJ1-6, the V gene TRBV5-1; 12 bases are shared with TRBD1. Looked up from germline, CDR1 is SGHRS and CDR2 is YFSETQ. The CDR3 covers 16 residues. Trimming cost V 2 bases and J 9 bases; bases outside gene matches: 6. DNA for the CDR3: TGCGCCAGCAGCTTTGAGGGACAGGGGGCTGTTTCACCCCTCCACTTT. Protein product: CASSFEGQGAVSPLHF.

J is TRBJ1-5 and V is TRBV9, with D unclear. The V gene lost 4 bases and the J gene lost 7 bases, with 18 bases spanning the gap. Germline-derived CDR1 and CDR2 are SGDLS and YYNGEE. This CDR3 comprises 15 residues. The CDR3 bases are TGTGCCAGCAGCCCACGTCCGGGAGGAGGGCAGCCCCAGCATTTT. Its protein product is CASSPRPGGGQPQHF.

This chain connects TRBV6-1 to TRBJ1-1; no clear D. From germline, CDR1 is MNHNS and CDR2 SASEGT. The CDR3 runs to 14 residues. The V and J ends lost 8 bases and 3 bases respectively, with 16 bases between them. The CDR3 sequence: CASFIGSGDTEAFF. CDR3 nucleotides: TGTGCCAGCTTTATCGGCTCGGGTGACACTGAAGCTTTCTTT.

This chain links TRBV29-1 with TRBJ1-1; D call uncertain. Germline values: CDR1 SQVTM, CDR2 ANQGSEA. This CDR3 is 14 amino acids long. With 3 bases removed from V and 0 bases from J, the gap between germline ends came to 11 bases. CDR3 DNA: TGCAGCGTTGATAGTTCATACCTGAACACTGAAGCTTTCTTT. Translating gives CSVDSSYLNTEAFF.

The CDR3 here is CASSWTGGTDTQYF. The CDR3 coding sequence is TGTGCCAGCAGTTGGACAGGTGGCACAGATACGCAGTATTTT. V is TRBV6-5 and J is TRBJ2-3; 7 bases map to TRBD1. V was pared by 4 bases and J by 1 base, with 2 bases of the junction left unmatched. This CDR3 has 14 amino acids. CDR1 and CDR2 from the germline V gene are MNHEY and SVGAGI.

This chain connects TRBV9 to TRBJ1-2, with a possible D match to TRBD1 (5 bases). This CDR3 contains 14 residues. The germline V and J ends were trimmed by 0 bases and 7 bases, with 13 bases remaining between them. Germline V CDR1 and CDR2: SGDLS, YYNGEE. CDR3 region: CASSVGQSRGGYTF. CDR3 nucleotides: TGTGCCAGCAGCGTAGGACAGTCGCGCGGTGGCTACACCTTC.

This chain joins TRBV5-1 and TRBJ2-3; no firm D call. This CDR3 contains 12 residues. V lost 7 bases to trimming and J lost 5 bases, with 11 bases between them. Germline V gene data show CDR1 as SGHRS and CDR2 as YFSETQ. CDR3 protein: CASALVQDTQYF. In DNA, the CDR3 is TGCGCCAGCGCGCTTGTGCAAGATACGCAGTATTTT.

This clone came up a few times. In nucleotides, the CDR3 is TGTGCCAGCAGCCAAACAGGACTCATGAACACTGAAGCTTTCTTT. It translates to CASSQTGLMNTEAFF. The chain has TRBV5-4 and TRBJ1-1, with TRBD1 as a possible D gene (5 bases). CDR3 length equals 15 residues. Germline V CDR1 and CDR2: SGHNT, YYREEE (reference sequence). V lost 4 bases to trimming and J lost 0 bases, with 13 bases between them.

J is TRBJ1-2 and V is TRBV27; TRBD1 aligns across 8 bases. After removal of 5 bases from V and 4 bases from J, the junction contained 15 bases not matched to a gene. CDR3 length: 17 residues. Germline CDR1 reads MNHEY; CDR2 reads SMNVEV (reference sequence). The CDR3 spells CASSKTGTGFPLYGYTF. The CDR3 DNA is TGTGCCAGCAGTAAGACCGGGACAGGCTTCCCCCTCTATGGCTACACCTTC.

The chain couples TRBV7-2 to TRBJ2-3, with D unresolved. V lost 5 bases, J lost 1 base, and 7 bases lay in between. The germline gives CDR1 SGHTA, CDR2 FQGNSA. CDR3 length equals 13 residues. Here the CDR3 DNA reads TGTGCCAGCAGCGAGGACCGCACAGATACGCAGTATTTT. It codes for CASSEDRTDTQYF.

This clone was counted at least ten times. The chain is built from TRBV2 and TRBJ2-1, with TRBD1 as a possible D gene (6 bases). V was pared by 5 bases and J by 9 bases, with 17 bases between. From germline, CDR1 is SNHLY and CDR2 FYNNEI. This CDR3 contains 14 residues. CDR3 DNA sequence: TGTGCCAGCAGTAACTCCAGGGGAATGGGTGAGCAGTTCTTC. Translation: CASSNSRGMGEQFF. Variable domain in full (rest from reference TRBV2 and TRBJ2-1): EPEVTQTPSHQVTQMGQEVILRCVPISNHLYFYWYRQILGQKVEFLVSFYNNEISEKSEIFDDQFSVERPDGSNFTLKIRSTKLEDSAMYFCASSNSRGMGEQFFGPGTRLTVL.

V is TRBV19 and J is TRBJ1-1; D is unclear. The germline CDR1 and CDR2 sequences are LNHDA and SQIVND (reference sequence). The V end was cut by 2 bases, the J end by 3 bases, with 10 bases between. The CDR3 extends over 14 amino acids. CDR3 residues: CASSIRNGHTEAFF. CDR3 coding DNA: TGTGCCAGTAGTATACGAAACGGGCACACTGAAGCTTTCTTT.

This sequence joins TRBV7-3 and TRBJ2-7, with D possibly matching TRBD2 (6 bases). Germline V CDR1 and CDR2: SGHTA, FQGTGA. The CDR3 sequence is 15 residues long. With 5 bases removed from V and 3 bases from J, the gap between germline ends came to 17 bases. The CDR3: CASSAYSLGGYEQYF. Here the CDR3 DNA reads TGTGCCAGCAGCGCATACTCCCTCGGGGGCTACGAGCAGTACTTC.

This clone was observed a few times. This chain connects TRBV14 to TRBJ2-7; D not certain. Per the germline V gene, CDR1 is SGHDN and CDR2 is FVKESK. The CDR3 runs to 13 residues. The germline V and J ends were trimmed by 2 bases and 5 bases, with 10 bases remaining between them. The CDR3 region is CASSQSTWDEQYF. The CDR3 coding sequence is TGTGCCAGCAGCCAATCGACTTGGGACGAGCAGTACTTC.

This clone was counted once. Other nucleotide sequences in the sample specify the same CDR3. The rearrangement links TRBV27 to TRBJ2-1, with 12 positions matching TRBD1. The germline V gene encodes CDR1 MNHEY and CDR2 SMNVEV (reference sequence). This CDR3 region has 15 residues. After removal of 4 bases from V and 4 bases from J, the junction contained 2 bases not matched to a gene. CDR3 nucleotide sequence: TGTGCCAGCAGTTCGGGACAGGGGGCATACAATGAGCAGTTCTTC. The encoded protein is CASSSGQGAYNEQFF.

The chain joins TRBV2 to TRBJ2-7; D not certain. Trimming cost V 7 bases and J 3 bases, with 4 bases left between them. The CDR3 is made up of 10 amino acids. Germline V gene lookup returns CDR1 SNHLY and CDR2 FYNNEI. The CDR3 nucleotides are TGTGCCAGCATAGACTACGAGCAGTACTTC. This sequence encodes CASIDYEQYF.

The gene calls are TRBV28 and TRBJ2-7; tentative D call: TRBD2 (6 bases). There are 15 residues in the CDR3. The germline V gene encodes CDR1 MDHEN and CDR2 SYDVKM. V was shortened by 4 bases and J by 3 bases, with 16 bases between the two germline ends. Here the CDR3 reads CASSSTGTAFYEQYF. The CDR3 DNA is TGTGCCAGCAGTTCCACCGGGACTGCTTTCTACGAGCAGTACTTC.

The J gene is TRBJ1-1, the V gene TRBV19; 7 bases are a match to TRBD1. The CDR3 extends over 14 amino acids. V shed 6 bases and J 1 base; nucleotides not matched to a gene: 5. Germline lookup yields CDR1 LNHDA and CDR2 SQIVND (reference sequence). The CDR3 loop is CASRLGGPNTEAFF. The CDR3 bases are TGTGCCAGTAGATTAGGGGGCCCGAACACTGAAGCTTTCTTT.

Concerning this clone itself: At one end, the junction sequence differs from germline, possibly due to a read error. The chain joins TRBV29-1 to TRBJ2-3, with no clear D. CDR3 size: 14 residues. Germline CDR1 reads SQVTM; CDR2 reads ANQGSEA. This chain's CDR3 is CSVERPPSIDTQYF. DNA for the CDR3: TGCAGCGTTGAACGACCCCCGAGCATAGATACGCAGTATTTT.

The chain links TRBV12-5 to TRBJ1-2; weak D call: TRBD1 (5 bases). V gave up 1 base and J gave up 7 bases, with 10 bases separating them. There are 13 residues in the CDR3. CDR1 is LGHNT, CDR2 FRNRAP, per germline. The CDR3 DNA follows: TGTGCTAGTGGTTTGGCGGGACTGAGTGGCTACACCTTC. As protein: CASGLAGLSGYTF.

The V call is TRBV5-5, the J call TRBJ1-1; D unclear. V was trimmed by 4 bases and J by 0 bases, leaving 10 bases between them. This CDR3 contains 14 residues. Germline CDR1 is SGHKS and CDR2 is YYEKEE (reference sequence). DNA of the CDR3: TGTGCCAGCAGCCCCCTTTACATGAACACTGAAGCTTTCTTT. Its translation: CASSPLYMNTEAFF. Full variable domain (rest looked up from reference TRBV5-5 and TRBJ1-1): DAGVTQSPTHLIKTRGQQVTLRCSPISGHKSVSWYQQVLGQGPQFIFQYYEKEERGRGNFPDRFSARQFPNYSSELNVNALLLGDSALYLCASSPLYMNTEAFFGQGTRLTVV.

The chain carries TRBV10-3 and TRBJ2-1; 11 nucleotides agree with TRBD2. The CDR3 spans 18 residues. CDR1 ENHRY and CDR2 SYGVKD come from the germline V gene. The ends lost 6 bases at V and 3 bases at J; junction bases unmatched: 13. CDR3 amino acids: CAIRPGLAVPGIYNEQFF. The CDR3, as DNA: TGTGCCATCAGACCGGGACTAGCGGTTCCGGGGATCTACAATGAGCAGTTCTTC.

This chain uses TRBV7-7 with TRBJ2-7; the match to TRBD2 covers 9 bases. The V and J ends lost 5 bases and 0 bases, in that order; junction bases with no gene match: 2. From germline, CDR1 is SSHAT and CDR2 FNYEAQ (reference sequence). The CDR3 consists of 14 residues. Here the CDR3 DNA reads TGTGCCAGCAGCCCTAGCGGGGCCTCCTACGAGCAGTACTTC. The encoded protein is CASSPSGASYEQYF.

This chain connects TRBV4-1 to TRBJ2-5; TRBD2 matches at 9 bases. This CDR3 has 16 amino acids. V dropped 2 bases and J dropped 5; count of bases not matched to a gene: 9. Germline CDR1 MGHRA, CDR2 YSYEKL. The CDR3, as DNA: TGCGCCAGCAGCCAACTTCTAGCGGGAAATTGGGAGACCCAGTACTTC. Its protein is CASSQLLAGNWETQYF.

The chain uses TRBV6-6 and TRBJ2-2; D remains ambiguous. This CDR3 is 14 amino acids long. The germline CDR1 and CDR2 sequences are MNHNY and SVGAGI (reference sequence). The V and J ends lost 7 bases and 0 bases respectively, with 9 bases between them. The CDR3 nucleotides read TGTGCCAGCACAGGCGGAGCGAACACCGGGGAGCTGTTTTTT. Translating gives CASTGGANTGELFF.